The rows below give T cell receptor beta chains drawn from one sample of a study of molecular identifiers for immune sequencing clone quantification. TCRdb passed the PCR reads through MiXCR, listing each CDR3 protein once. The sample lists hundreds of thousands of distinct CDR3 sequences, around 25% occurring once. The sample consisted of naive CD8+ T cells from blood, with Jurkat cell RNA spiked in. The receptors here all came from a human donor in good health. Some libraries in this study had Jurkat cell RNA spiked in. CDR3s include the opening cysteine and the closing phenylalanine or tryptophan. A D gene is named only where the DNA matches it firmly. Part of the rows lack a size; the others show once, few, many or a class for expanded clones.

d_gene,j_gene,abundance,v_gene,CDR3aa,CDR3nt
-,TRBJ1-6,-,TRBV9,CASSGSKDGRNSPLHF,TGTGCCAGCAGCGGATCAAAGGACGGGCGGAATTCACCCCTCCACTTT
-,TRBJ2-7,-,TRBV7-9,CASSSGPNEQYF,TGTGCCAGCAGCTCGGGGCCCAACGAGCAGTACTTC
TRBD2,TRBJ2-3,-,TRBV13,CASSLAAGGSDTQYF,TGTGCCAGCAGCTTAGCAGCGGGGGGATCAGATACGCAGTATTTT
TRBD1,TRBJ1-5,-,TRBV6-2/TRBV6-3,CASSYLLTGAGNLPQHF,TGTGCCAGCAGTTACCTCCTGACAGGGGCCGGCAATCTGCCCCAGCATTTT
-,TRBJ2-3,-,TRBV19,CASSTWGDTDTQYF,TGTGCCAGTAGTACCTGGGGGGACACAGATACGCAGTATTTT
-,TRBJ1-6,-,TRBV12-3/TRBV12-4,CASSLWGGNSPPHF,TGTGCCAGCAGCCTCTGGGGGGGTAATTCACCCCCCCACTTT
TRBD1,TRBJ1-1,-,TRBV20-1,CSARDRGKGAWNTEAFF,TGCAGTGCTAGAGATCGGGGGAAGGGGGCATGGAACACTGAAGCTTTCTTT
-,TRBJ1-5,-,TRBV6-5,CASSYSSPAWLQPQHF,TGTGCCAGCAGTTACTCGTCGCCAGCGTGGTTACAGCCCCAGCATTTT
-,TRBJ1-1,few,TRBV27,CASSGRDGETEAFF,TGTGCCAGCAGTGGACGGGACGGAGAAACTGAAGCTTTCTTT
-,TRBJ2-7,many,TRBV12-3/TRBV12-4,CASSLIQGSSYEQYF,TGTGCCAGCAGTTTAATCCAGGGCAGCTCCTACGAGCAGTACTTC
-,TRBJ2-7,many,TRBV29-1,CSVRRGIYEQYF,TGCAGCGTTCGTAGGGGCATCTACGAGCAGTACTTC
TRBD2,TRBJ2-7,few,TRBV6-5,CASSPIGGSNEQYF,TGTGCCAGCAGTCCGATCGGGGGGTCCAACGAGCAGTACTTC
TRBD2,TRBJ2-1,-,TRBV27,CASSLGRGGRNEQFF,TGTGCCAGCAGTTTAGGGCGGGGGGGTCGCAATGAGCAGTTCTTC
-,TRBJ2-3,-,TRBV5-6,CASSSALDTQYF,TGTGCCAGCAGCTCGGCCTTAGATACGCAGTATTTT
-,TRBJ2-7,many,TRBV21-1,CASSKIRAGGYEQYF,TGTGCCAGCAGCAAAATTCGGGCGGGGGGCTACGAGCAGTACTTC
-,TRBJ2-3,many,TRBV28,CASSRLMDTQYF,TGTGCCAGCAGTAGACTGATGGATACGCAGTATTTT
-,TRBJ2-2,few,TRBV6-5,CASSYNLGTGRTGELFF,TGTGCCAGCAGTTATAATCTCGGAACAGGGAGGACCGGGGAGCTGTTTTTT
-,TRBJ1-1,few,TRBV28,CASVRGRGLDEAFF,TGTGCCAGCGTTAGGGGCAGGGGTTTGGATGAAGCTTTCTTT
TRBD2,TRBJ2-1,-,TRBV27,CASSWGTSGRVGEQFF,TGTGCCAGCAGTTGGGGGACTAGCGGGAGGGTAGGTGAGCAGTTCTTC
-,TRBJ2-3,many,TRBV6-2/TRBV6-3,CASMQTRTDTQYF,TGTGCCAGCATGCAGACTCGCACAGATACGCAGTATTTT
-,TRBJ1-1,many,TRBV7-9,CASSGTQDQMMNTEAFF,TGTGCCAGCAGCGGAACCCAAGACCAAATGATGAACACTGAAGCTTTCTTT
-,TRBJ2-7,-,TRBV6-2/TRBV6-3,CASSQGQLCEQYF,TGTGCCAGCAGCCAAGGACAGCTCTGCGAGCAGTACTTC
TRBD1,TRBJ1-2,few,TRBV4-1,CASSQEGGTGDNYGYTF,TGCGCCAGCAGCCAAGAGGGTGGGACAGGGGATAACTATGGCTACACCTTC
-,TRBJ2-7,many,TRBV7-2,CASSLNGYEQYF,TGTGCCAGCAGCTTAAACGGCTACGAGCAGTACTTC
-,TRBJ2-5,many,TRBV4-3,CASSQDFAETQYF,TGCGCCAGCAGCCAAGATTTTGCTGAGACCCAGTACTTC
-,TRBJ2-7,few,TRBV10-3,CAISDLGGEAVYEQYF,TGTGCCATCAGTGATTTGGGCGGTGAGGCGGTTTACGAGCAGTACTTC
-,TRBJ1-5,-,TRBV7-2,CASSQVGQVGNQPQHF,TGTGCCAGCAGCCAGGTGGGACAAGTTGGCAATCAGCCCCAGCATTTT
TRBD2,TRBJ2-1,-,TRBV20-1,CSARWLAGDNEQFF,TGCAGTGCTAGATGGCTAGCGGGGGACAATGAGCAGTTCTTC
TRBD2,TRBJ2-7,many,TRBV5-1,CASSLEASGSLSSYEQYF,TGCGCCAGCAGCTTGGAGGCTAGCGGGAGCCTGTCCTCCTACGAGCAGTACTTC
-,TRBJ2-2,once,TRBV15,CATKDLGTGELFF,TGTGCCACCAAGGATCTGGGCACCGGGGAGCTGTTTTTT
-,TRBJ1-5,-,TRBV2,CASSDGPEVSNQPPHF,TGTGCCAGCAGTGACGGGCCAGAAGTTAGCAATCAGCCCCCGCATTTT
TRBD2,TRBJ2-7,few,TRBV14,CASSYRDYYYEQYF,TGTGCCAGCAGCTATCGGGACTACTATTACGAGCAGTACTTC
-,TRBJ2-7,-,TRBV4-3,CASSQDTFGTTYEQYF,TGCGCCAGCAGCCAAGATACCTTCGGCACGACCTACGAGCAGTACTTC
TRBD1,TRBJ2-3,few,TRBV27,CASSLPGQGETDTQYF,TGTGCCAGCAGTTTACCCGGACAGGGGGAGACAGATACGCAGTATTTT
-,TRBJ1-1,-,TRBV4-3,CVSSPGWEAREAFF,TGCGTCAGCAGCCCAGGGTGGGAGGCACGAGAAGCTTTCTTT
-,TRBJ2-7,-,TRBV5-4,CASSSDTYGYEQYF,TGTGCCAGCAGCTCGGATACCTACGGGTACGAGCAGTACTTC
-,TRBJ2-3,many,TRBV3-1,CASSQVAYSRGTGTDTQYF,TGTGCCAGCAGCCAAGTTGCGTACAGCCGCGGGACGGGCACAGATACGCAGTATTTT
TRBD2,TRBJ2-5,many,TRBV7-2,CASSQGLAGVGETQYF,TGTGCCAGCAGCCAGGGACTAGCGGGAGTGGGTGAGACCCAGTACTTC
-,TRBJ1-5,-,TRBV6-6,CASSYWGSNQPQHF,TGTGCCAGCAGTTACTGGGGAAGCAATCAGCCCCAGCATTTT
-,TRBJ2-7,many,TRBV5-1,CASSPGDRSISEQYF,TGCGCCAGCAGCCCGGGGGACAGATCAATCTCCGAGCAGTACTTC
-,TRBJ2-2,many,TRBV7-9,CASSPEGLTGELFF,TGTGCCAGCAGCCCCGAAGGATTAACCGGGGAGCTGTTTTTT
TRBD1,TRBJ2-1,many,TRBV7-9,CASSYAPGQGDDEQFF,TGTGCCAGCAGCTACGCTCCGGGACAGGGTGATGATGAGCAGTTCTTC
TRBD2,TRBJ2-6,few,TRBV19,CASSIDLGGTGANVLTF,TGTGCCAGTAGTATAGATTTGGGGGGGACTGGGGCCAACGTCCTGACTTTC
-,TRBJ2-5,-,TRBV7-3,CASSVPGPQEAQYF,TGTGCCAGCAGCGTTCCGGGCCCGCAGGAGGCCCAGTACTTC
TRBD1,TRBJ1-5,many,TRBV7-6,CASSLAGGQGDGQPQHF,TGTGCCAGCAGCTTAGCGGGGGGACAGGGGGATGGTCAGCCCCAGCATTTT
-,TRBJ1-4,-,TRBV7-9,CASSLVAGEVEKLFF,TGTGCCAGCAGCTTAGTTGCAGGGGAGGTTGAAAAACTGTTTTTT
-,TRBJ2-3,-,TRBV15,CATGGGGLFPDTQYF,TGTGCCACTGGGGGAGGGGGGCTATTCCCGGATACGCAGTATTTT
-,TRBJ1-4,-,TRBV6-1,CASRTGIEGEKLFF,TGTGCCAGCAGAACCGGGATAGAGGGTGAAAAACTGTTTTTT
-,TRBJ2-2,many,TRBV19,CASSIVETAGELFF,TGTGCCAGTAGTATCGTGGAGACCGCCGGGGAGCTGTTTTTT
TRBD2,TRBJ2-3,-,TRBV9,CASSAPRTSGLGGVSDTQYF,TGTGCCAGCAGCGCCCCGAGGACTAGCGGACTGGGGGGGGTATCAGATACGCAGTATTTT
-,TRBJ2-2,-,TRBV27,CASSPVYTGELFF,TGTGCCAGCAGTCCCGTCTACACCGGGGAGCTGTTTTTT
-,TRBJ2-2,-,TRBV24-1,CAPRAPPPGASPGALFF,TGTGCCCCCCGTGCCCCCCCTCCGGGGGCCTCCCCCGGGGCGCTGTTTTTT
-,TRBJ2-7,many,TRBV6-2/TRBV6-3,CASSYSRGWYEQYF,TGTGCCAGCAGTTACTCGAGGGGATGGTACGAGCAGTACTTC